This is a list of T cell receptor beta chains from one sample in a study of cytomegalovirus exposure and HLA in healthy donors. Clones were read by immunoSEQ multiplex PCR, and TCRdb kept only the in-frame ones, dropping some. Seen here are over 120,000 clones, more than 70% observed once, and the top ten hold 2% to 3%. The sample consisted of PBMCs. The receptors shown here come from a man aged 50-59 years in good health and CMV-seronegative. Each CDR3 is given without its conserved first and last residue. A D gene is named only where the DNA matches it firmly.

len: 14
j_gene: TRBJ2-1
v_gene: TRBV5-1
d_gene: TRBD1
CDR3aa: ASSWGTGVSYNEQF

len: 13
j_gene: TRBJ1-6
v_gene: TRBV27
d_gene: TRBD1
CDR3aa: ASSPNGQEGSPLH

len: 13
j_gene: TRBJ1-5
v_gene: TRBV27
d_gene: NA
CDR3aa: ASSFRTAEQWPQH

len: 14
j_gene: TRBJ2-5
v_gene: TRBV5-4
d_gene: TRBD2
CDR3aa: ASSPRLAGAGETQY

len: 13
j_gene: TRBJ2-3
v_gene: TRBV5-4
d_gene: NA
CDR3aa: ASSQGGVTSDTQY

len: 13
j_gene: TRBJ2-2
v_gene: TRBV30
d_gene: NA
CDR3aa: ACSGRNANTGELF

len: 14
j_gene: TRBJ2-7
v_gene: TRBV6-6
d_gene: TRBD2
CDR3aa: ASSSLPAGGSYEQY

len: 14
j_gene: TRBJ2-1
v_gene: TRBV7-2
d_gene: TRBD2
CDR3aa: ASSSASGGSYNEQF

len: 13
j_gene: TRBJ1-2
v_gene: TRBV2
d_gene: TRBD1
CDR3aa: ASSDWDRGYYGYT

len: 11
j_gene: TRBJ1-4
v_gene: TRBV5-6
d_gene: TRBD1
CDR3aa: ASSRGQDEKLF

len: 15
j_gene: TRBJ1-2
v_gene: TRBV5-1
d_gene: TRBD1
CDR3aa: ASSTMTGGSGGNGYT

len: 11
j_gene: TRBJ2-3
v_gene: TRBV7-3
d_gene: TRBD2
CDR3aa: ASSTTSADTQY

len: 13
j_gene: TRBJ2-3
v_gene: TRBV30
d_gene: TRBD2
CDR3aa: AWSLRGISTDTQY

len: 13
j_gene: TRBJ1-5
v_gene: TRBV19
d_gene: TRBD1
CDR3aa: ASSPDRVGNQPQH

len: 9
j_gene: TRBJ2-5
v_gene: TRBV20-1
d_gene: NA
CDR3aa: SANRQETQY

len: 12
j_gene: TRBJ1-2
v_gene: TRBV28
d_gene: TRBD1
CDR3aa: ASSLVDRGYGYT

len: 10
j_gene: TRBJ2-7
v_gene: TRBV7-2
d_gene: NA
CDR3aa: ASSSRSYEQY

len: 14
j_gene: TRBJ2-2
v_gene: TRBV12-2
d_gene: NA
CDR3aa: ASPVKDRESTGELF

len: 15
j_gene: TRBJ2-1
v_gene: TRBV7-9
d_gene: NA
CDR3aa: ASSPIPEKQSPNEQF

len: 13
j_gene: TRBJ2-3
v_gene: TRBV28
d_gene: TRBD1
CDR3aa: ASSLQQGSTDTQY

len: 12
j_gene: TRBJ2-2
v_gene: TRBV5-4
d_gene: NA
CDR3aa: ASSLVLDTGELF

len: 13
j_gene: TRBJ1-1
v_gene: TRBV15
d_gene: TRBD1
CDR3aa: ATSRKGQGYTEAF

len: 14
j_gene: TRBJ1-1
v_gene: TRBV10-3
d_gene: NA
CDR3aa: AISEVGAGRGTEAF

len: 14
j_gene: TRBJ2-7
v_gene: TRBV15
d_gene: TRBD1
CDR3aa: ATSANTGVLTYEQY

len: 12
j_gene: TRBJ1-1
v_gene: TRBV7-3
d_gene: NA
CDR3aa: ASSLQGSNTEAF

len: 13
j_gene: TRBJ1-2
v_gene: TRBV23-1
d_gene: TRBD1
CDR3aa: ASSPRDSANYGYT

len: 12
j_gene: TRBJ2-3
v_gene: TRBV6-5
d_gene: NA
CDR3aa: ASSPGTSTDTQY

len: 14
j_gene: TRBJ2-7
v_gene: TRBV7-2
d_gene: TRBD2
CDR3aa: ASSLEWTSGTYEQY

len: 12
j_gene: TRBJ1-2
v_gene: TRBV6-1
d_gene: TRBD1
CDR3aa: ASSIQGAGYGYT

len: 11
j_gene: TRBJ2-7
v_gene: TRBV29-1
d_gene: TRBD2
CDR3aa: SVEELAGDEQY

len: 14
j_gene: TRBJ1-2
v_gene: TRBV27
d_gene: TRBD1
CDR3aa: ASAGTGPTSGYGYT

len: 9
j_gene: TRBJ1-1
v_gene: TRBV2
d_gene: TRBD1
CDR3aa: TSSSGQPAF

len: 11
j_gene: TRBJ1-1
v_gene: TRBV10-1
d_gene: NA
CDR3aa: ASSRDVRGEAF

len: 13
j_gene: TRBJ2-7
v_gene: TRBV6-1
d_gene: TRBD2
CDR3aa: ASSELSSGSYEQY

len: 15
j_gene: TRBJ2-7
v_gene: TRBV6-1
d_gene: TRBD1
CDR3aa: ASSEPYTGGATYEQY

len: 13
j_gene: TRBJ1-2
v_gene: TRBV4-1
d_gene: TRBD1
CDR3aa: ASSDNPGTDYGYT

len: 9
j_gene: TRBJ2-7
v_gene: TRBV5-1
d_gene: NA
CDR3aa: ASSSTYEQY

len: 9
j_gene: TRBJ2-7
v_gene: TRBV11-3
d_gene: TRBD2
CDR3aa: ASSSSGAPY

len: 13
j_gene: TRBJ2-1
v_gene: TRBV6-1
d_gene: NA
CDR3aa: ASSVGTFVSNEQF

len: 10
j_gene: TRBJ2-7
v_gene: TRBV28
d_gene: NA
CDR3aa: ASSTLKGRGY

len: 13
j_gene: TRBJ2-7
v_gene: TRBV5-4
d_gene: TRBD1
CDR3aa: ASSLDRGRAYEQY

len: 13
j_gene: TRBJ2-7
v_gene: TRBV6-5
d_gene: NA
CDR3aa: ASSYLGGGSYEQY

len: 13
j_gene: TRBJ2-7
v_gene: TRBV6-5
d_gene: NA
CDR3aa: ASSYSGGQGYEQY

len: 13
j_gene: TRBJ1-4
v_gene: TRBV4-1
d_gene: TRBD1
CDR3aa: ASSQAWTGALKLF

len: 13
j_gene: TRBJ2-3
v_gene: TRBV27
d_gene: TRBD2
CDR3aa: ASRGLAGGTDTQY

len: 14
j_gene: TRBJ2-6
v_gene: TRBV18
d_gene: NA
CDR3aa: ASSPQQSSGANVLT

len: 13
j_gene: TRBJ2-3
v_gene: TRBV11-2
d_gene: TRBD1
CDR3aa: ASSLAGTDTDTQY

len: 12
j_gene: TRBJ2-3
v_gene: TRBV7-6
d_gene: TRBD1
CDR3aa: ADNEGADTDTQY